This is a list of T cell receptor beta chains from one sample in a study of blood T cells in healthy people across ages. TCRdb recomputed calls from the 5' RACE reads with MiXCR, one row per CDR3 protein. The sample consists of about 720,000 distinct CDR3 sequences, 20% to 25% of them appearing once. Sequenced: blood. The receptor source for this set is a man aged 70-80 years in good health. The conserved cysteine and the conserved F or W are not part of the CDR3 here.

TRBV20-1	SARDGFGLGSANYGYT
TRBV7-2	ASSSRWGAGNTIY
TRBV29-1	SVEIQNEQF
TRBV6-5	ASSYSWSASTDTQY
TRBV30	AWAKGPAGEDRNEQF
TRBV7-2	ASSLMSSGEMVDTQY
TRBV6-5	ASRQPGQGVNEQF
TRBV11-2	ASSLVEGSEQF
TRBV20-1	SANYLNEKLF
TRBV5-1	ASSLGGSTSTDTQY
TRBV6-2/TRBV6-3	ATRTTWNSPLH
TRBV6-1	ASTLEVSETQY
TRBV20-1	SARVPGQPSAAQY
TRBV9	ASSVATGTGKMAGNTIY
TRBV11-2	ASSLVAGFNTGELF
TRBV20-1	SARDWRKDQETQY
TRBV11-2	ASSLTRQIWEAF
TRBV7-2	ASSLDVGELF
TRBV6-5	ASSYSGRSTGELF
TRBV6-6	ASSQRTGVTNEKLF
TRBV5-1	ATKSGGAYNEQF
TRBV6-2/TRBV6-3	ASSPGEIYEQF
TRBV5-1	ASNLAGVLGTGELF
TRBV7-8	ASSLASFRGQHYEQY
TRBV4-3	ASSQVVTGGRNEQF
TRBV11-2	ASSLGTVGNQPQH
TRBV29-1	SVAGTSGGELF
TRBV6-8	ASSYSRDTEAF
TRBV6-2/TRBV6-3	ASSYRTSGTVYNEQF
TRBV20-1	SATAKGTEAF
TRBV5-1	ASSFPSTEAF
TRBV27	ASSLFGHFNTGELF
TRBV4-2	ASSQDIRTEDYGYT
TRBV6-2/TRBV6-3	ASRPTTSGSSYNEQF
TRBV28	ASSLFGGQREF
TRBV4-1	ASSQDFPPGYEQY
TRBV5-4	ASSLVHLTDTQY
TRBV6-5	ASGAIDQPQH
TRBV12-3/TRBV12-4	ASSLNGQGVNQPQH
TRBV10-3	AISVLGDRGLDEQF
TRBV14	ASSHGGQGAMETQY
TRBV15	ATSTLRTQAF
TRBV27	ASSQRQGYPYGYT
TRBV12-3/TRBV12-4	ASSYRTVNGYT
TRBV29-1	SVERGTGDYEQY
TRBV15	ATSRGGTRNEKLF
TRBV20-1	SAGRAQETQY
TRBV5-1	ASSLNMNTNEKLF
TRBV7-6	ASSPERTETDTQY
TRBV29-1	SDILAGGDTDTRY
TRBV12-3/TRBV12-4	ASSTWGGGETQY
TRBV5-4	ASSLNPADEQF
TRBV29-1	SVDPLSGGNYGYT
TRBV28	ASSLNWDSLSGANVLT
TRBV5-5	ASSLGTSFPYEQY
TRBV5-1	ASRRTGAVSYEQY
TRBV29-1	SGGQVEGTQY
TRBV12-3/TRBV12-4	ASIVAGGPLDEQF
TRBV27	ASRPAKRGSSYNSPLH